What follows is one T cell receptor beta chain and its context. The sample comes from a study of blood T cell repertoires in COVID-19. The wider study: Specimens from acute and convalescent COVID-19 originated in the United States, Italy and Spain. The analysed material was cDNA or gDNA that came from T cells, B-cell-depleted T cells, or PBMCs.

The germline CDR1 and CDR2 sequences are MGHRA and YSYEKL. The CDR3 spans 15 residues. Trimming cost V 1 base and J 7 bases; bases outside gene matches: 7. In the original analysis: Quantification of nucleated cells was approximated via reference gene primer amplification. TCRdb's table, derived via immunoSEQ multiplex PCR, lists solely in-frame clones and lacks some. That table gives V, J and clone size, and the DNA gave D and trimming. The table shows fewer than 85,000 clones, with approximately 80% occurring only once. Sequencing input: peripheral blood. The chain recombines TRBV4-1 with TRBJ1-5; 7 nucleotides align to TRBD1. The sequence was obtained from a woman aged 55-70 years with acute or convalescent COVID-19. Here the CDR3 DNA reads TGCGCCAGCAGCCAAGTGACAGGGCGAGGGCAGCCCCAGCATTTT. It translates to CASSQVTGRGQPQHF.